This TCR beta chain came from a study of T cell responses to AZD1222 COVID-19 vaccine (dated by TCRdb to 2020 to 2023). About the full investigation: A total of about 250 trial participants underwent TCR sequencing, of whom more than 200 had received two doses of AZD1222 and some 25 had received two doses of the MenACWY control vaccine. Enrollment into the trials was organized by age into subgroups of 18-55, 56-69 and 70-plus years, and those subgroups contained about 160, 30 and 59 TCR-sequenced participants, respectively. Summary of the overall study and its limitations: A significant rise in spike-specific TCR breadth and depth was observed after two AZD1222 doses relative to day 0 and relative to MenACWY recipients. Reportedly, almost half of the unique spike-specific TCRs recognized epitopes lying outside the regions that are mutated in the B.1.351 and B.1.1.7 variants. Vaccine-associated CD4 TCRs spanned the whole spike protein, with dominant responses in regions 160-218 and 743-854. Only 5 to 7 AZD1222 recipients were SARS-CoV-2 seropositive at baseline, limiting conclusions about previously exposed vaccinees. Participants were mostly white British and included more females than males, and it was suggested by the authors that clonal diversity may have been underestimated. Because no day 14 peak-response samples were available, the repertoires could be characterized only after the peak T cell response. In the small 56-69-year group, the increase in depth fell short of significance, most likely because of low power.

What the time point label conveys for this sample: about 28 days (+/-7) after the second vaccine dose. Because spike-specific TCR depth and breadth did not differ between the two schedules, AZD1222 recipients who got a second dose at roughly 4 weeks were pooled with those who got a second dose at roughly 12 weeks. Vaccinee samples were obtained from the UK trials COV001 and COV002, which included a single-blind randomized controlled phase 2/3 trial of AZD1222 (ChAdOx1 nCoV-19) in healthy adults. For TCRbeta chain sequencing, PBMC samples were collected from trial participants at day 0 and at day 28 after the second dose. The CDR3 regions of human TCRbeta chains were analyzed by immunosequencing. Processing in the source paper ran as follows. TCRs in the repertoires were matched against a reference library of SARS-CoV-2-specific TCRs that had been generated with the MIRA antigen-specificity platform. Breadth was defined as the fraction of unique TCRs that were SARS-CoV-2-associated. Depth was defined as the fraction of total T cells that were SARS-CoV-2-associated. Using the MIRA data, each spike-specific TCR was mapped to the spike region that the TCR reacts to and placed in a CD4 or CD8 class. Log10-transformed breadth and depth values were compared by one-way ANOVA with Sidak's multiple comparisons tests. In TCRdb, the immuneACCESS table is reduced to in-frame sequences with V and J assigned. These tables do not hold every clone; where another copy was compared, an unresolved V gene accounts for under half, and the others remain unexplained. The DNA was the basis for D and trimming; V, J and clone size are from that table. The sample records some 200,000 clones, approximately 90% of which are singletons. The biggest ten clones account for approximately 1.8% of the sample.

Regarding this clone: The antigen it binds to is not known. Within one base of it there is no much larger clone, and no base qualities were kept.

From the cysteine through the phenylalanine, the CDR3 covers 13 amino acids. Solely the CDR3 DNA is kept, with 39 bases framed from the first base. Relative to germline, V is missing 7 bases and J is missing 3 bases, with 3 bases of the junction outside any gene match. For CDR1 and CDR2, the germline V gene lists MNHEY and SVGAGI. The sample was peripheral blood, taken 28 days after the second AZD1222 dose. Recombination joined TRBV6-5 with TRBJ1-2; 9 junctional bases match TRBD1. This clonotype was sampled from an adult who received the AZD1222 COVID-19 vaccine. The bases read TGTGCCAGCAAACAGGGGGCTTACTATGGCTACACCTTC. The encoded protein is CASKQGAYYGYTF.